This entry lists 15 T cell receptor beta chains sequenced from one sample in a study of blood T cell repertoires in COVID-19. The repertoire was sequenced with immunoSEQ multiplex PCR; TCRdb's copy has only in-frame clones and lacks some. In the table there are fewer than 200,000 clones, over 75% of which are singletons. The sample was peripheral blood. The receptors were gathered from a man aged 50 to 60 with acute or convalescent COVID-19.

The V call is TRBV5-1, the J call TRBJ2-7; 12 bases match TRBD2. Germline CDR1 and CDR2: SGHRS and YFSETQ. This CDR3 comprises 14 residues. V was clipped by 4 bases and J by 7 bases; unmatched bases: 6. The CDR3 DNA sequence: TGCGCCAGCAGCCCCCGGACTAGCGGGATGGAGCAGTACTTC. Translated: CASSPRTSGMEQYF.

This chain links TRBV24-1 with TRBJ2-5; perhaps TRBD1 as D (6 bases). Germline CDR1 reads KGHDR; CDR2 reads SFDVKD. The CDR3 runs 15 residues. Between the trimmed V and J ends, which lost 2 bases and 2 bases, there was a span of 11 bases. The CDR3, as DNA: TGTGCCACCAGTGATTGGCTTCAGGGGCAAGAGACCCAGTACTTC. Translating it yields CATSDWLQGQETQYF.

The chain carries TRBV7-3 and TRBJ2-2, with a tentative D call TRBD2 (5 bases). Germline lookup yields CDR1 SGHTA and CDR2 FQGTGA. The CDR3 sequence is 13 residues long. Trimming stripped 5 bases from V and 6 bases from J, with 10 bases between. CDR3 region: CASSILVPGELFF. The DNA of the CDR3 is TGTGCCAGCAGCATACTAGTCCCCGGGGAGCTGTTTTTT.

V is TRBV6-2 or TRBV6-3 and J is TRBJ2-1; D gene ambiguous. CDR1 MNHEY and CDR2 SVGEGT come from the germline V gene. V shed 0 bases and J shed 8 bases, with 8 bases lying between them. The CDR3 runs 13 residues. CDR3 DNA: TGTGCCAGCAGTTACTCCTCTAGTTATGAGCAGTTCTTC. It encodes CASSYSSSYEQFF.

This clone appeared once. The chain is built from TRBV15 and TRBJ1-5; D ambiguous. Germline V gene lookup returns CDR1 LNHNV and CDR2 YYDKDF (reference sequence). V was shortened by 1 base and J by 4 bases, with 8 bases between the two germline ends. This CDR3 region has 14 residues. The DNA of the CDR3 is TGTGCCACCAGCAGAGTCGGAGAAAATCAGCCCCAGCATTTT. This translates into CATSRVGENQPQHF. The whole variable domain, filled in from reference TRBV15 and TRBJ1-5, reads DAMVIQNPRYQVTQFGKPVTLSCSQTLNHNVMYWYQQKSSQAPKLLFHYYDKDFNNEADTPDNFQSRRPNTSFCFLDIRSPGLGDTAMYLCATSRVGENQPQHFGDGTRLSIL.

The chain is built from TRBV7-9 and TRBJ1-2; D possibly corresponds to TRBD1 (6 bases). V lost 0 bases and J 1 base, leaving 9 bases between the germline ends. Germline lookup yields CDR1 SEHNR and CDR2 FQNEAQ (reference sequence). This CDR3 contains 15 residues. CDR3 coding DNA: TGTGCCAGCAGCTTAGCGCAGGGGCGTAACTATGGCTACACCTTC. This encodes CASSLAQGRNYGYTF.

The V gene is TRBV7-8, the J gene TRBJ1-2; D remains ambiguous. The CDR3 has 15 residues. The V gene's germline CDR1 is SGHVS and CDR2 FQNEAQ. V was shortened by 5 bases and J by 8 bases, with 21 bases between the two germline ends. The CDR3: CASSPRRGKSYGYTF. CDR3 nucleotide sequence: TGTGCCAGCAGCCCCCGGCGGGGAAAGAGCTACGGCTACACCTTC.

The CDR3 DNA is TGTGCCAGCTCACCACTTCCCCCGGGACAGAGCTACGAGCAGTACGTC. Protein sequence: CASSPLPPGQSYEQYV. The V call is TRBV18, the J call TRBJ2-7, with TRBD1 matching over 7 bases. Germline lookup yields CDR1 KGHSH and CDR2 LQKENI. The CDR3 contains 16 residues. Losses at the gene ends were 1 base for V and 3 bases for J; bases not matched to a gene: 9.

The J gene is TRBJ2-2, the V gene TRBV29-1, with TRBD1 matching over 7 bases. The CDR3 runs to 15 residues. V dropped 7 bases and J dropped 0; count of bases not matched to a gene: 8. Germline CDR1 is SQVTM and CDR2 is ANQGSEA. The CDR3 sequence is CSAVGTASNTGELFF. DNA of the CDR3: TGCAGCGCCGTGGGGACAGCTTCGAACACCGGGGAGCTGTTTTTT.

The chain combines TRBV19 with TRBJ2-5; D gene uncertain. This CDR3 has 10 residues. Deletions cut 8 bases from V and 5 bases from J, with 6 bases between. Germline CDR1 and CDR2: LNHDA and SQIVND (reference sequence). For the CDR3, the DNA is TGTGCCAGTGGCAGGGAGACCCAGTACTTC. This codes for CASGRETQYF. Full variable domain (outside the CDR3, taken from reference TRBV19 and TRBJ2-5): DGGITQSPKYLFRKEGQNVTLSCEQNLNHDAMYWYRQDPGQGLRLIYYSQIVNDFQKGDIAEGYSVSREKKESFPLTVTSAQKNPTAFYLCASGRETQYFGPGTRLLVL.

The chain carries TRBV11-2 and TRBJ1-2; TRBD1 matches at 9 bases. V dropped 6 bases and J dropped 6; count of bases not matched to a gene: 5. There are 13 residues in the CDR3. Germline V gene lookup returns CDR1 SGHAT and CDR2 FQNNGV. The CDR3: CASRATGGDGYTF. For the CDR3, the DNA is TGTGCCAGCAGGGCGACAGGGGGGGATGGCTACACCTTC.

V usage is TRBV2 and J usage is TRBJ1-2, with 7 bases that match TRBD1. Trimming at V came to 2 bases and at J to 4 bases, leaving 10 bases not matched to a gene. The germline gives CDR1 SNHLY, CDR2 FYNNEI. This CDR3 comprises 16 residues. CDR3 residues: CASSEQGRGYGYGYTF. CDR3 DNA: TGTGCCAGCAGTGAACAGGGCAGGGGGTACGGCTATGGCTACACCTTC.

The sample holds one count of this clone. The CDR3 here is CASSFLGGDEQFF. Here the CDR3 DNA reads TGTGCCAGCAGTTTCCTAGGAGGCGATGAGCAGTTCTTC. The chain combines TRBV27 with TRBJ2-1; possibly TRBD2 for D (5 bases). The V end was cut by 3 bases, the J end by 8 bases, with 11 bases between. The length of the CDR3 is 13 residues. CDR1 MNHEY and CDR2 SMNVEV come from the germline V gene (reference sequence).

The chain employs TRBV7-9 and TRBJ2-7; D not certain. V lost 4 bases and J lost 7, with 17 bases in between. This CDR3 comprises 14 residues. Germline V gene sequence: CDR1 SEHNR, CDR2 FQNEAQ (reference sequence). Written as DNA, the CDR3 is TGTGCCAGCAGCTCCACCGCGGCTCAATGGGAGCAGTACTTC. This sequence encodes CASSSTAAQWEQYF.

The chain uses TRBV11-2 and TRBJ2-7, with 13 bases matching TRBD2. The CDR3 length is 16 residues. Per germline, CDR1 SGHAT and CDR2 FQNNGV. Trimming at V came to 5 bases and at J to 0 bases, leaving 4 bases not matched to a gene. CDR3 protein: CASSRGLAGASYEQYF. The CDR3 DNA is TGTGCCAGCAGCCGCGGACTAGCGGGAGCCTCCTACGAGCAGTACTTC.